The 21 T cell receptor beta chains below all came from one sample that was sequenced in a study of cytomegalovirus exposure and HLA in healthy donors. PCR used 60 Vbeta primers and 13 Jbeta primers. Clones were sequenced by immunoSEQ multiplex PCR, and TCRdb holds only the in-frame ones, with some missing. Among under 110,000 clones, 80% to 90% were seen once, and the ten largest hold more than 1.5%. Sample: PBMCs. These receptors were collected from a man over 45 in good health and CMV-seronegative.

Only a few counts were recorded for this clone. This chain uses TRBV5-5 with TRBJ2-7; the D is unclear. CDR3 size: 15 residues. V lost 2 bases and J lost 0, with 12 bases in between. Germline values: CDR1 SGHKS, CDR2 YYEKEE (reference sequence). Here the CDR3 DNA reads TGTGCCAGCAGCTTCCTGCCCGATAGCTCCTACGAGCAGTACGTC. Protein sequence: CASSFLPDSSYEQYV.

This chain links TRBV30 with TRBJ1-2; D may be TRBD1 (5 bases). V was clipped by 0 bases and J by 4 bases, with 12 bases between them. Germline V gene data show CDR1 as GTSNPN and CDR2 as SVGIG (reference sequence). The length of the CDR3 is 14 residues. CDR3 region: CAWSVGGVTYGYTF. The CDR3 DNA is TGTGCCTGGAGTGTGGGAGGGGTAACCTATGGCTACACCTTC.

The rearrangement joins TRBV7-9 to TRBJ2-7; a weak D match, TRBD2 (6 bases). Germline V lookup: CDR1 SEHNR, CDR2 FQNEAQ (reference sequence). The CDR3 loop spans 16 amino acids. V was cut by 1 base and J by 3 bases, with 16 bases left in between. CDR3 DNA sequence: TGTGCCAGCAGCTTAGGACTTGGGGGAGGCTACTACGAGCAGTACTTC. Amino acid sequence: CASSLGLGGGYYEQYF.

This clone was picked up one time. The rearrangement joins TRBV12-5 to TRBJ2-7, with D uncertain. V was clipped by 0 bases and J by 2 bases, with 14 bases between them. This CDR3 is 16 amino acids long. Germline CDR1 LGHNT, CDR2 FRNRAP. The chain's CDR3 is CASGLVLAEPAYEQYF. The CDR3 nucleotides read TGTGCTAGTGGTTTGGTACTGGCGGAGCCCGCCTACGAGCAGTACTTC.

This chain joins TRBV5-1 and TRBJ2-3; TRBD1 agrees at 8 bases. CDR3 length equals 16 residues. Looked up from germline, CDR1 is SGHRS and CDR2 is YFSETQ. Germline trimming cut 2 bases from V and 2 bases from J; bases unmatched to any gene: 7. The CDR3 sequence is CASSLVQGAITDTQYF. In nucleotides, the CDR3 is TGCGCCAGCAGCTTAGTCCAGGGGGCGATCACAGATACGCAGTATTTT.

The CDR3 loop is CASSLRGRSEAFF. The CDR3 DNA sequence: TGTGCCAGCAGTTTACGGGGGAGGAGTGAAGCTTTCTTT. The chain links TRBV27 to TRBJ1-1; possibly TRBD1 for D (5 bases). This CDR3 spans 13 amino acids. Trimming cost V 2 bases and J 7 bases, with 11 bases left between them. Germline CDR1 and CDR2: MNHEY and SMNVEV (reference sequence).

This sequence joins TRBV11-2 and TRBJ2-2, with a tentative D call TRBD2 (5 bases). V lost 3 bases, J lost 10 bases, and 12 bases lay in between. The CDR3 has 13 amino acids. Germline assignment: CDR1 SGHAT and CDR2 FQNNGV. As DNA, the CDR3 is TGTGCCAGCAGCTTGATACGGGAATCGGAGCTGTTTTTT. It yields the protein CASSLIRESELFF.

The gene calls are TRBV5-1 and TRBJ2-5; possible D gene TRBD2, 6 bases. The germline V and J ends were trimmed by 4 bases and 4 bases, with 11 bases remaining between them. CDR3 length equals 13 residues. The germline CDR1 and CDR2 sequences are SGHRS and YFSETQ. The CDR3 region has the DNA TGCGCCAGCAGCGGGGGAGGTACAGAGACCCAGTACTTC. Translation gives CASSGGGTETQYF.

The genes are TRBV14 and TRBJ1-4, with 9 nucleotides matching TRBD1. V gave up 4 bases and J gave up 10 bases; unmatched junction bases: 10. Germline CDR1 and CDR2: SGHDN and FVKESK. The CDR3 loop spans 15 amino acids. As DNA, the CDR3 is TGTGCCAGCAGCCCTAACCGGGACAGGGAACGAAAACTGTTTTTT. Translated: CASSPNRDRERKLFF.

The CDR3 sequence: CASSMRGSYGYTF. DNA of the CDR3: TGTGCCAGTAGTATGAGGGGGTCCTATGGCTACACCTTC. The chain carries TRBV19 and TRBJ1-2; D perhaps matches TRBD1 (6 bases). The germline V gene encodes CDR1 LNHDA and CDR2 SQIVND (reference sequence). Trimming left V 3 bases short and J 4 bases short, with 9 bases between. The CDR3 extends over 13 amino acids. The entire variable domain, with the rest obtained from reference TRBV19 and TRBJ1-2, is as follows: DGGITQSPKYLFRKEGQNVTLSCEQNLNHDAMYWYRQDPGQGLRLIYYSQIVNDFQKGDIAEGYSVSREKKESFPLTVTSAQKNPTAFYLCASSMRGSYGYTFGSGTRLTVV.

This clone was observed a few times. The chain combines TRBV29-1 with TRBJ1-2; TRBD1 aligns across 12 bases. The V gene's germline CDR1 is SQVTM and CDR2 ANQGSEA. The V gene end was trimmed by 7 bases and the J gene end by 5 bases; junction bases not matched to a gene: 20. The CDR3 sequence is 18 residues long. DNA of the CDR3: TGCAGCGCTTGGCGGGGGGACAGGGGGCGCCTCTGGACATATGGCTACACCTTC. Its translation is CSAWRGDRGRLWTYGYTF.

V gene TRBV9 combines with J gene TRBJ2-1, with D possibly TRBD2 on 5 matching bases. The CDR3 sequence is 14 residues long. Deletions cut 0 bases from V and 12 bases from J, with 16 bases between. Germline CDR1 and CDR2: SGDLS and YYNGEE. CDR3 amino acids: CASSVGGSEGRQFF. Here the CDR3 DNA reads TGTGCCAGCAGCGTAGGGGGTAGCGAGGGCCGGCAGTTCTTC.

This chain uses TRBV9 with TRBJ2-7, with D possibly TRBD2 on 6 matching bases. Germline loops: CDR1 SGDLS, CDR2 YYNGEE. The CDR3 is 13 residues long. Trimming pared 4 bases from V and 6 bases from J, leaving 14 bases between. CDR3 sequence reads: CASSPSGRGEQYF. In DNA form, the CDR3 reads TGTGCCAGCAGCCCCTCGGGGCGGGGCGAGCAGTACTTC.

The CDR3 DNA sequence: TGCAGCGTTTTAGGGACAGGGGGCGTCTTTTTCAATGAGCAGTTCTTC. The encoded protein is CSVLGTGGVFFNEQFF. The chain employs TRBV29-1 and TRBJ2-1, with 12 bases identical to TRBD1. The CDR3 totals 16 residues. Germline-derived CDR1 and CDR2 are SQVTM and ANQGSEA. V was clipped by 5 bases and J by 6 bases; unmatched bases: 11.

V and J are TRBV5-6 and TRBJ2-1, with 7 bases fitting TRBD2. V shed 3 bases and J 15 bases; nucleotides not matched to a gene: 15. Germline-derived CDR1 and CDR2 are SGHDT and YYEEEE. The CDR3 is 14 residues long. CDR3 protein: CASSSWGGVYLPFF. CDR3 in DNA: TGTGCCAGCAGCTCATGGGGGGGGGTCTACCTCCCGTTCTTC. The whole variable domain, filled in from reference TRBV5-6 and TRBJ2-1, reads DAGVTQSPTHLIKTRGQQVTLRCSPKSGHDTVSWYQQALGQGPQFIFQYYEEEERQRGNFPDRFSGHQFPNYSSELNVNALLLGDSALYLCASSSWGGVYLPFFGPGTRLTVL.

This chain joins TRBV29-1 and TRBJ2-1, with a tentative D call TRBD1 (6 bases). CDR3 length equals 13 residues. V was pared by 5 bases and J by 7 bases, with 15 bases between. CDR1 is SQVTM and CDR2 is ANQGSEA in the germline V gene. The CDR3 DNA follows: TGCAGCGTTCTCGACAGGAGTCGGAATGAGCAGTTCTTC. It translates to CSVLDRSRNEQFF.

This rearrangement joins TRBV19 to TRBJ2-2, with 13 nucleotides matching TRBD2. The CDR3 extends over 15 amino acids. The germline CDR1 and CDR2 sequences are LNHDA and SQIVND (reference sequence). V was pared by 6 bases and J by 9 bases, with 7 bases of the junction left unmatched. CDR3 sequence: CASRPGLAGNWELFF. CDR3 sequence (DNA): TGTGCCAGTAGGCCGGGACTAGCGGGGAATTGGGAGCTGTTTTTT.

The rearrangement links TRBV7-2 to TRBJ1-2; D not certain. CDR1 SGHTA and CDR2 FQGNSA come from the germline V gene. The V end lost 5 bases, the J end lost 8 bases, and 18 bases lay between the germline ends. This CDR3 region has 14 residues. Here the CDR3 reads CASSLSQRREGYTF. As DNA, the CDR3 is TGTGCCAGCAGCCTCTCCCAGAGAAGGGAGGGCTACACCTTC.

The chain combines TRBV5-8 with TRBJ2-7; D is perhaps TRBD1 or TRBD2 (5 bases each). Germline V lookup: CDR1 SGHTS, CDR2 YDEGEE. This CDR3 contains 15 residues. Trimming shortened V by 0 bases and J by 0 bases, and 10 bases separated the two germline ends. The DNA for the CDR3 is TGTGCCAGCAGCTTGGCCCGAGGGGACTCCTACGAGCAGTACGTC. Translated: CASSLARGDSYEQYV.

This clone was counted a single time. This chain uses TRBV10-3 with TRBJ1-2; 8 positions match TRBD1. The J segment lost 1 base and the V segment lost 4 bases, leaving 14 bases of the junction unmatched. Germline values: CDR1 ENHRY, CDR2 SYGVKD. The CDR3 contains 18 residues. CDR3 loop: CAISARQGTGLVNYGYTF. The CDR3 DNA reads TGTGCCATCAGTGCGAGACAGGGGACGGGACTCGTTAACTATGGCTACACCTTC.

The chain has TRBV7-6 and TRBJ2-1; TRBD2 matches at 8 bases. V gave up 5 bases and J gave up 6 bases; unmatched junction bases: 9. This CDR3 is 15 amino acids long. CDR1 is SGHVS, CDR2 FNYEAQ, per germline. CDR3 amino acids: CASSLGEAGVNEQFF. Here the CDR3 DNA reads TGTGCCAGCAGCCTCGGGGAAGCGGGGGTCAATGAGCAGTTCTTC.